A selection of T cell receptor beta chains follows, all from one sample in a study of beta chain features in type 1 diabetes. The repertoire was sequenced with immunoSEQ multiplex PCR; TCRdb's copy has only in-frame clones and lacks some. Counted here are 150,000 to 180,000 clones, around 8% occurring once; the ten biggest clones make up approximately 0.65%. Sequencing was performed on central memory CD4+ T cells from blood. Source of these receptors: a young man in good health. The CDR3 runs from the conserved cysteine through the conserved F or W. The order of the fields is V gene, J gene, clone size, D gene, CDR3 DNA, CDR3 protein. The D gene is left open where the match is weak. Rows give clone size only sometimes, using once, few, many, or a class for an expanded clone.

V gene: TRBV7-3
J gene: TRBJ2-5
clone size: few
D gene: .
CDR3 DNA: TGTGCCAGCAGCTTAGACGCTAGGATGGGGACCCAGTACTTC
CDR3 protein: CASSLDARMGTQYF

V gene: TRBV18
J gene: TRBJ1-1
clone size: .
D gene: .
CDR3 DNA: TGTGCCAGCTCACCGCAGGGTTATGATGAAGCTTTCTTT
CDR3 protein: CASSPQGYDEAFF

V gene: TRBV7-3
J gene: TRBJ1-1
clone size: .
D gene: .
CDR3 DNA: TGTGCCAGCAGCTTTAGCAGGGTCGGGGCTTTCTTT
CDR3 protein: CASSFSRVGAFF

V gene: TRBV7-2
J gene: TRBJ2-7
clone size: many
D gene: .
CDR3 DNA: TGTGCCAGCAGCTTAGACTCAGCGGATGGGGAGCAGTACTTC
CDR3 protein: CASSLDSADGEQYF

V gene: TRBV5-1
J gene: TRBJ2-1
clone size: .
D gene: TRBD2
CDR3 DNA: TGCGCCAGCAGCTTGCAAGGACTACCGGGGGGGGCCTCCTACAATGAGCAGTTCTTC
CDR3 protein: CASSLQGLPGGASYNEQFF

V gene: TRBV7-3
J gene: TRBJ2-3
clone size: .
D gene: .
CDR3 DNA: TGTGCCAGCAGCCCAGACAGGAGCACAGATACGCAGTATTTT
CDR3 protein: CASSPDRSTDTQYF

V gene: TRBV18
J gene: TRBJ2-3
clone size: .
D gene: .
CDR3 DNA: TGTGCCAGCTCACCAGTAGGCGGGGGCGCGGATACGCAGTATTTT
CDR3 protein: CASSPVGGGADTQYF

V gene: TRBV7-6
J gene: TRBJ2-7
clone size: .
D gene: TRBD2
CDR3 DNA: TGTGCCAGCAGCTTATCAGACGGGGGGTCCCTAAGGGCCTACGAGCAGTACTTC
CDR3 protein: CASSLSDGGSLRAYEQYF

V gene: TRBV5-1
J gene: TRBJ2-5
clone size: few
D gene: TRBD1
CDR3 DNA: TGCGCCAGCAGCTTGGCCGGAGCGACAGGGGGCAGGGAGACCCAGTACTTC
CDR3 protein: CASSLAGATGGRETQYF

V gene: TRBV6-5
J gene: TRBJ1-6
clone size: .
D gene: .
CDR3 DNA: TGTGCCAGCAGTTACTCGTTGGACGGGGATAATTCACCCCTCCACTTT
CDR3 protein: CASSYSLDGDNSPLHF

V gene: TRBV7-2
J gene: TRBJ2-3
clone size: .
D gene: TRBD1
CDR3 DNA: TGTGCCAGCAGCTCGACAGGGAGCACAGATACGCAGTATTTT
CDR3 protein: CASSSTGSTDTQYF

V gene: TRBV7-3
J gene: TRBJ2-3
clone size: .
D gene: .
CDR3 DNA: TGTGCCAGCAACACCGGCCCCCGGGCAGATACGCAGTATTTT
CDR3 protein: CASNTGPRADTQYF

V gene: TRBV6-5
J gene: TRBJ2-2
clone size: .
D gene: .
CDR3 DNA: TGTGCCAGCAGTCCGGACTGGTACACCGGGGAGCTGTTTTTT
CDR3 protein: CASSPDWYTGELFF

V gene: TRBV21-1
J gene: TRBJ1-2
clone size: .
D gene: .
CDR3 DNA: TGTGCCAGCAGCAAAGGAGCAGACAGGATTGGCTACACCTTC
CDR3 protein: CASSKGADRIGYTF

V gene: TRBV27
J gene: TRBJ1-1
clone size: few
D gene: TRBD1
CDR3 DNA: TGTGCCAGCAGTACTAAAACAGGGGGTACTTTTGAAGCTTTCTTT
CDR3 protein: CASSTKTGGTFEAFF

V gene: TRBV30
J gene: TRBJ2-6
clone size: many
D gene: .
CDR3 DNA: TGTGCCTGGAGTCCGGGTACTGGGGCCAACGTCCTGACTTTC
CDR3 protein: CAWSPGTGANVLTF

V gene: TRBV30
J gene: TRBJ2-3
clone size: .
D gene: TRBD2
CDR3 DNA: TGTGCCTGGACTAGCGGGACGACAGATACGCAGTATTTT
CDR3 protein: CAWTSGTTDTQYF

V gene: TRBV28
J gene: TRBJ2-1
clone size: few
D gene: TRBD2
CDR3 DNA: TGTGCCAGCAGTTTATTGACTAGCGGGTCAGATGAGCAGTTCTTC
CDR3 protein: CASSLLTSGSDEQFF

V gene: TRBV11-2
J gene: TRBJ2-6
clone size: .
D gene: TRBD1
CDR3 DNA: TGTGCCAGCAGCACCTGGACAGGGGTACACTCTGGGGCCAACGTCCTGACTTTC
CDR3 protein: CASSTWTGVHSGANVLTF

V gene: TRBV29-1
J gene: TRBJ2-7
clone size: many
D gene: .
CDR3 DNA: TGCAGCGTTCGGGAGTTCTCCGAGCAGTACTTC
CDR3 protein: CSVREFSEQYF

V gene: TRBV6-6
J gene: TRBJ1-5
clone size: .
D gene: TRBD1
CDR3 DNA: TGTGCCAGCAGTTACTCTTCAGGGGGTGGGGGTCAGCCCCAGCATTTT
CDR3 protein: CASSYSSGGGGQPQHF

V gene: TRBV18
J gene: TRBJ2-3
clone size: few
D gene: .
CDR3 DNA: TGTGCCAGCGCCGCTGTCCGCAATACATACACAGATACGCAGTATTTT
CDR3 protein: CASAAVRNTYTDTQYF

V gene: TRBV6-1
J gene: TRBJ2-5
clone size: few
D gene: .
CDR3 DNA: TGTGCCAGCAGTGGGGGGAGTATAGTCCTAAACGGCGGGGCCCAGTACTTC
CDR3 protein: CASSGGSIVLNGGAQYF

V gene: TRBV18
J gene: TRBJ2-7
clone size: .
D gene: .
CDR3 DNA: TGTGCCAGCTCACCACTCTCCTACGAGCAGTACTTC
CDR3 protein: CASSPLSYEQYF

V gene: TRBV4-3
J gene: TRBJ2-1
clone size: few
D gene: TRBD2
CDR3 DNA: TGCGCCAGCAGCCGGACCCATTGGACTAGCGGGGGCAATGAGCAGTTCTTC
CDR3 protein: CASSRTHWTSGGNEQFF

V gene: TRBV25-1
J gene: TRBJ2-7
clone size: .
D gene: TRBD1
CDR3 DNA: TGTGCCAGCAGTGCCCCCGACAGGGAATGGTACGAGCAGTACTTC
CDR3 protein: CASSAPDREWYEQYF

V gene: TRBV27
J gene: TRBJ1-6
clone size: .
D gene: .
CDR3 DNA: TGTGCCAGCAGTTCCCACTATAATTCACCCCTCCACTTT
CDR3 protein: CASSSHYNSPLHF

V gene: TRBV18
J gene: TRBJ2-1
clone size: few
D gene: TRBD2
CDR3 DNA: TGTGCCAGCTCACCACCGAACAGAGCTAGCGGGAGCTCCTACAATGAGCAGTTCTTC
CDR3 protein: CASSPPNRASGSSYNEQFF

V gene: TRBV4-2
J gene: TRBJ1-2
clone size: .
D gene: .
CDR3 DNA: TGTGCCAGCAGCCAATTGTTCACAGGTATACGAGGCTACACCTTC
CDR3 protein: CASSQLFTGIRGYTF

V gene: TRBV29-1
J gene: TRBJ2-3
clone size: .
D gene: TRBD1
CDR3 DNA: TGCAGCGCGGGACAGGGGACCACAGATACGCAGTATTTT
CDR3 protein: CSAGQGTTDTQYF

V gene: TRBV7-9
J gene: TRBJ2-3
clone size: many
D gene: TRBD2
CDR3 DNA: TGTGCCAGCAGCTCCTGGACTAGCGGAGTGCATGATACGCAGTATTTT
CDR3 protein: CASSSWTSGVHDTQYF

V gene: TRBV28
J gene: TRBJ1-1
clone size: .
D gene: .
CDR3 DNA: TGTGCCAGCAGTTTACTCCTCGCGATGGGAGGCGCTGAAGCTTTCTTT
CDR3 protein: CASSLLLAMGGAEAFF

V gene: TRBV7-2
J gene: TRBJ2-1
clone size: few
D gene: .
CDR3 DNA: TGTGCCAGCACCCCGGACGGGAGCTCCTACAATGAGCAGTTCTTC
CDR3 protein: CASTPDGSSYNEQFF

V gene: TRBV7-3
J gene: TRBJ1-1
clone size: .
D gene: .
CDR3 DNA: TGTGCCAGCAGCTCGGGGTTTTACACTGAAGCTTTCTTT
CDR3 protein: CASSSGFYTEAFF

V gene: TRBV6-4
J gene: TRBJ1-4
clone size: few
D gene: TRBD1
CDR3 DNA: TGTGCCAGCAGTGCCTACGAATCGACAGGGTCAGTAACTAATGAAAAACTGTTTTTT
CDR3 protein: CASSAYESTGSVTNEKLFF

V gene: TRBV7-2
J gene: TRBJ2-1
clone size: .
D gene: TRBD2
CDR3 DNA: TGTGCCAGCAGCTTAATGGCAGCGGGAGGAACCTACAATGAGCAGTTCTTC
CDR3 protein: CASSLMAAGGTYNEQFF

V gene: TRBV30
J gene: TRBJ2-1
clone size: few
D gene: TRBD1
CDR3 DNA: TGTGCCTGGAGGGGACAGGACAATGAGCAGTTCTTC
CDR3 protein: CAWRGQDNEQFF

V gene: TRBV30
J gene: TRBJ2-2
clone size: many
D gene: TRBD1
CDR3 DNA: TGTGCCTGGAAGGGGGCCAGGGCCGGGGAGCTGTTTTTT
CDR3 protein: CAWKGARAGELFF

V gene: TRBV4-1
J gene: TRBJ2-6
clone size: many
D gene: .
CDR3 DNA: TGCGCCAGCAGCCAAGTCGGTGTCCTGACTTTC
CDR3 protein: CASSQVGVLTF

V gene: TRBV4-3
J gene: TRBJ1-5
clone size: many
D gene: .
CDR3 DNA: TGCGCCAGCAGCCAAGTGGAGTGGGTTCAGCCCCAGCATTTT
CDR3 protein: CASSQVEWVQPQHF

V gene: TRBV18
J gene: TRBJ1-2
clone size: few
D gene: TRBD1
CDR3 DNA: TGTGCCAGCTCCCCGACAGGGGCAAACTATGGCTACACCTTC
CDR3 protein: CASSPTGANYGYTF

V gene: TRBV28
J gene: TRBJ2-7
clone size: many
D gene: .
CDR3 DNA: TGTGCCAGCGAAACAGAAGTACGCGTGCAGTACTTC
CDR3 protein: CASETEVRVQYF

V gene: TRBV7-3
J gene: TRBJ2-2
clone size: .
D gene: .
CDR3 DNA: TGTGCCAGCAGCTCCGAGCCCACCGGGGAGCTGTTTTTT
CDR3 protein: CASSSEPTGELFF

V gene: TRBV4-2
J gene: TRBJ2-3
clone size: many
D gene: .
CDR3 DNA: TGTGCCAGCAGCCAAGGACAACTCACAGATACGCAGTATTTT
CDR3 protein: CASSQGQLTDTQYF

V gene: TRBV11-2
J gene: TRBJ2-1
clone size: .
D gene: TRBD2
CDR3 DNA: TGTGCCAGCAGCCAATACTTAGGGACTAGCGGGTACAATGAGCAGTTCTTC
CDR3 protein: CASSQYLGTSGYNEQFF

V gene: TRBV29-1
J gene: TRBJ1-1
clone size: few
D gene: .
CDR3 DNA: TGCAGCGTTGGGTCGGGGGGGACTGAAGCTTTCTTT
CDR3 protein: CSVGSGGTEAFF

V gene: TRBV5-1
J gene: TRBJ2-5
clone size: few
D gene: .
CDR3 DNA: TGCGCCAGCAGCTTGGCCCGGGAATGGACCCAGTACTTC
CDR3 protein: CASSLAREWTQYF

V gene: TRBV19
J gene: TRBJ1-4
clone size: .
D gene: .
CDR3 DNA: TGTGCCAGTAGTATTTCCGTCGCAACTAATGAAAAACTGTTTTTT
CDR3 protein: CASSISVATNEKLFF

V gene: TRBV5-1
J gene: TRBJ2-5
clone size: .
D gene: TRBD1
CDR3 DNA: TGCGCCAGCAGCTTGGGGACAGGGACCCAAGAGACCCAGTACTTC
CDR3 protein: CASSLGTGTQETQYF

V gene: TRBV4-2
J gene: TRBJ2-1
clone size: .
D gene: .
CDR3 DNA: TGTGCCAGCAGCAGCAGGCTGTTCGAGCAGTTCTTC
CDR3 protein: CASSSRLFEQFF

V gene: TRBV9
J gene: TRBJ2-1
clone size: few
D gene: TRBD2
CDR3 DNA: TGTGCCAGCAGCGTAACCGGGACTAGCTTCAATGAGCAGTTCTTC
CDR3 protein: CASSVTGTSFNEQFF

V gene: TRBV6-5
J gene: TRBJ2-2
clone size: many
D gene: TRBD1
CDR3 DNA: TGTGCCAGCAGTTCCCGCCACAGGGGCGCCGGGGAGCTGTTTTTT
CDR3 protein: CASSSRHRGAGELFF

V gene: TRBV7-6
J gene: TRBJ2-7
clone size: few
D gene: TRBD1
CDR3 DNA: TGTGCCAGCAGCTTAGGGGGACAGGGGGGAGCCTACGAGCAGTACTTC
CDR3 protein: CASSLGGQGGAYEQYF